The 4 T cell receptor beta chains listed next were all sequenced from one sample in a study of shared clonotypes between healthy human individuals. The table came from immunoSEQ multiplex PCR; TCRdb's copy has only in-frame clones and leaves some out. This table has millions of clones, more than 85% appearing once. What was sequenced was naive CD4+ T cells from PBMCs. The subset here: CD45RA+ positively selected. Source of these receptors: a man between 18 and 35 years old in good health. Some clones in this sample may be carry-over from other donors' samples.

The V and J genes are TRBV29-1 and TRBJ1-2, with a tentative D call TRBD1 (5 bases). The CDR3 extends over 11 amino acids. Germline CDR1 is SQVTM and CDR2 is ANQGSEA. CDR3 nucleotide sequence: TGCAGTATAGGTGGGACTTCCCGCTACACCTTC. Protein: CSIGGTSRYTF.

The rearrangement joins TRBV28 to TRBJ2-7; D perhaps matches TRBD1 (6 bases). The V and J ends lost 6 bases and 2 bases respectively, with 14 bases between them. The length of the CDR3 is 14 residues. The V gene's germline CDR1 is MDHEN and CDR2 SYDVKM. The CDR3 loop reads CASSSDRWPYEQYF. CDR3 DNA sequence: TGTGCCAGCAGCTCAGACAGGTGGCCCTACGAGCAGTACTTC.

The rearrangement joins TRBV5-4 to TRBJ2-2; D may correspond to TRBD1 or TRBD2 (6 bases each). The germline gives CDR1 SGHNT, CDR2 YYREEE (reference sequence). The V and J ends lost 0 bases and 6 bases respectively, with 15 bases between them. The CDR3 covers 16 residues. CDR3 in DNA: TGTGCCAGCAGCTTGGTGGGGGGCGGTATTCCCGGGGAGCTGTTTTTT. As protein: CASSLVGGGIPGELFF.

The V and J genes are TRBV18 and TRBJ2-6; D not resolved. Germline CDR1 reads KGHSH; CDR2 reads LQKENI. Trimming removed 3 bases from V and 5 bases from J, with 8 bases in between. This CDR3 region has 14 residues. CDR3 sequence (DNA): TGTGCCAGCTCACCGGGCGTCTGGGCCAACGTCCTGACTTTC. Translating gives CASSPGVWANVLTF.